The rows below give T cell receptor beta chains drawn from one sample of a study of blood T cell repertoires in COVID-19. Data came from immunoSEQ multiplex PCR; TCRdb stores just in-frame clones and leaves some out. The sample yields some 160,000 clones, 89% seen once. Sample: peripheral blood. The receptors shown here come from a man in his sixties with acute or convalescent COVID-19. Both conserved end residues are part of each CDR3. The D gene is left open where the match is weak. Clone size is given for some rows only: seen once, a few or many times, or a class if the clone is expanded.

>NA|TRBJ2-1|TRBV11-3|TRBD2
CASSSRRLSGAYNEQFF
TGTGCCAGCAGCAGCCGTCGTTTGAGCGGGGCCTACAATGAGCAGTTCTTC
>NA|TRBJ2-2|TRBV24-1|TRBD1
CATSDLRGTETGELFF
TGTGCCACCAGTGATTTGCGAGGGACAGAAACCGGGGAGCTGTTTTTT
>NA|TRBJ2-7|TRBV6-2/TRBV6-3|NA
CASSIPKGSNEQYF
TGTGCCAGCAGTATCCCCAAGGGGTCCAACGAGCAGTACTTC
>once|TRBJ1-1|TRBV3-1/TRBV3-2|NA
CASSQDKLLF
TGTGCCAGCAGCCAAGATAAACTTCTATTT
>NA|TRBJ1-6|TRBV5-1|TRBD1
CASSLDLGQGSPLHF
TGCGCCAGCAGCTTGGATCTTGGACAGGGATCACCCCTCCACTTT
>NA|TRBJ1-2|TRBV18|TRBD1
CASSQGGTGYGYTF
TGTGCCAGCTCACAGGGCGGGACAGGGTATGGCTACACCTTC
>NA|TRBJ1-5|TRBV28|TRBD1
CASTPRGQGKVQPQHF
TGTGCCAGCACCCCTAGGGGACAGGGAAAGGTTCAGCCCCAGCATTTT
>NA|TRBJ1-2|TRBV4-3|NA
CASSQGELLYGYTF
TGCGCCAGCAGCCAAGGGGAGCTCCTCTATGGCTACACCTTC
>NA|TRBJ2-7|TRBV7-9|NA
CASSFQGVSEQYF
TGTGCCAGCAGCTTTCAAGGGGTTTCCGAGCAGTACTTC
>NA|TRBJ1-6|TRBV6-5|TRBD1
CASSRQGQNSPLHF
TGTGCCAGCAGCAGACAGGGGCAAAATTCACCCCTCCACTTT
>once|TRBJ1-4|TRBV7-2|TRBD1
CASSSRQGKKLFF
TGTGCCAGCAGCTCCAGACAGGGGAAAAAACTGTTTTTT
>NA|TRBJ1-3|TRBV30|TRBD1
CAWSVPGDRKAGNTIYF
TGTGCCTGGAGTGTACCGGGGGACAGGAAGGCTGGAAACACCATATATTTT
>NA|TRBJ2-2|TRBV20-1|NA
CSASSGNTGELFF
TGCAGTGCTAGTTCGGGGAACACCGGGGAGCTGTTTTTT
>NA|TRBJ1-1|TRBV6-6|NA
CASSFSGQLTEAFF
TGTGCCAGCAGTTTTTCTGGACAGCTCACTGAAGCTTTCTTT
>NA|TRBJ2-2|TRBV6-1|TRBD1
CASSEGQGGSFIFGELFF
TGTGCCAGCAGTGAAGGACAGGGGGGTTCTTTTATTTTCGGGGAGCTGTTTTTT
>NA|TRBJ2-7|TRBV10-1|NA
CASSADSSYEQYF
TGCGCCAGCAGTGCGGACAGCTCCTACGAGCAGTACTTC